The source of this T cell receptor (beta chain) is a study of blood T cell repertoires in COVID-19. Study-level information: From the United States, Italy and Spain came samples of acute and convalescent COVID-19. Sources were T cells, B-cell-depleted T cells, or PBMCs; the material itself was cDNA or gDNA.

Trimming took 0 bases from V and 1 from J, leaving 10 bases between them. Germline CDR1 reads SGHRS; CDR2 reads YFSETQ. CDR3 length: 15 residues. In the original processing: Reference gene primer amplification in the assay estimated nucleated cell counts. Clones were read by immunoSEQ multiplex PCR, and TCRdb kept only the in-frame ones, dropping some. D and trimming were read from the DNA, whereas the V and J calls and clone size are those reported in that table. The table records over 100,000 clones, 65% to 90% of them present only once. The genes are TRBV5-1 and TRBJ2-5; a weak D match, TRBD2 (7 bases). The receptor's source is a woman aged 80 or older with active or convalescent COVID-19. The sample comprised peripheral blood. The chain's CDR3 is CASSLEGGAQETQYF. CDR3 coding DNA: TGCGCCAGCAGCTTGGAGGGGGGGGCCCAAGAGACCCAGTACTTC. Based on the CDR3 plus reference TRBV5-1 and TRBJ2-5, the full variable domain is KAGVTQTPRYLIKTRGQQVTLSCSPISGHRSVSWYQQTPGQGLQFLFEYFSETQRNKGNFPGRFSGRQFSNSRSEMNVSTLELGDSALYLCASSLEGGAQETQYFGPGTRLLVL.